A selection of T cell receptor beta chains follows, all from one sample in a study of blood T cell repertoires in COVID-19. The repertoire was sequenced with immunoSEQ multiplex PCR; TCRdb's copy has only in-frame clones and lacks some. Of approximately 11,000 clones detected, roughly 85% appear once; the ten largest clones hold roughly 13%. The sample taken for sequencing was peripheral blood. The receptors originated from a human donor in a cohort sampled during active COVID-19. Both conserved end residues are part of each CDR3. Fields, in order: clone size, J gene, D gene, V gene, CDR3 DNA, CDR3 protein. A D gene is named only where the DNA matches it firmly. Clone size appears in some rows only: once, few, many, or a class for an expanded clone.

.,TRBJ2-1,TRBD2,TRBV7-2,TGTGCCAGCAGCCGGACTAGCGGCAATGAGCAGTTCTTC,CASSRTSGNEQFF
.,TRBJ1-5,.,TRBV19,TGTGCCAGTACCAACGCACTACAGCCCCAGCATTTT,CASTNALQPQHF
once,TRBJ1-3,.,TRBV10-3,TGTGCCATTTCGGGTCCCCGCTCTGGAAACACCATATATTTT,CAISGPRSGNTIYF
.,TRBJ1-3,.,TRBV6-5,TGTGCCAGTCGTGCGGTAGGGGTGAGCATATATTTT,CASRAVGVSIYF
.,TRBJ2-4,.,TRBV11-2,TGTGCCAGCAGCCCCTTTCCTAGCATGGGTTCCAAAAACATTCAGTACTTC,CASSPFPSMGSKNIQYF
.,TRBJ2-2,.,TRBV27,TGTGCCAGCAGAAACGGGGGTATCGGGGAGCTGTTTTTT,CASRNGGIGELFF
.,TRBJ2-5,TRBD2,TRBV11-3,TGTGCCAGCAGCTCCGAGACTAGCGGGAGAGGAGAGACCCAGTACTTC,CASSSETSGRGETQYF
once,TRBJ2-5,TRBD2,TRBV7-3,TGTGCCAGCAGCCCCGGGACTACACAAGAGACCCAGTACTTC,CASSPGTTQETQYF
.,TRBJ2-1,TRBD1,TRBV27,TGTGCCAGCAACCACCGGGACAGGGTCCGGGATGAGCAGTTCTTC,CASNHRDRVRDEQFF
.,TRBJ1-1,TRBD1,TRBV6-5,TGTGCCAGCCGAATGGGACAGGTGGGCACTGAAGCTTTCTTT,CASRMGQVGTEAFF
.,TRBJ2-1,TRBD2,TRBV7-9,TGTGCCAGCCACAGAGCGGGAGATGGTGAGCAGTTCTTC,CASHRAGDGEQFF
.,TRBJ1-1,.,TRBV11-1,TGTGCCAGCAGCTTATCGGGAAGCACTGAAGCTTTCTTT,CASSLSGSTEAFF
.,TRBJ2-1,.,TRBV5-1,TGCGCCAGCAGCTTGGCGGCGGGTTTCTACAATGAGCAGTTCTTC,CASSLAAGFYNEQFF
.,TRBJ2-1,.,TRBV9,TGTGCCAGCAGCGTAGTGTCAGGGGGGCCCTACAATGAGCAGTTCTTC,CASSVVSGGPYNEQFF
.,TRBJ2-1,TRBD2,TRBV7-9,TGTGCCAGCGACCGACTAGCGGATTACAATGAGCAGTTCTTC,CASDRLADYNEQFF
.,TRBJ2-3,TRBD2,TRBV7-7,TGTGCCAGCAGCCAAGCCCGGACTAGCGGGAGCACAGATACGCAGTATTTT,CASSQARTSGSTDTQYF
.,TRBJ2-7,.,TRBV27,TGTGCCAGCACGGTTACCGTAGACAGAGAGCAGTACTTC,CASTVTVDREQYF
.,TRBJ1-2,TRBD1,TRBV4-1,TGCGCCAGCAGCCATTATCCGGGACAGGGCGCGGGGCCGTCCTATGGCTACACCTTC,CASSHYPGQGAGPSYGYTF
.,TRBJ2-7,TRBD1,TRBV29-1,TGCAGCGTGCGACAGGGGTCCGAGCAGTACTTC,CSVRQGSEQYF
.,TRBJ2-7,TRBD1,TRBV6-6,TGTGCCAGCAGCCGTATATTCGGACAGGGCAGCCACGAGCAGTACTTC,CASSRIFGQGSHEQYF
.,TRBJ2-1,.,TRBV28,TGTGCCAGCGGCCATGCGGAGGCAAGCTCCTACAATGAGCAGTTCTTC,CASGHAEASSYNEQFF
.,TRBJ2-7,.,TRBV28,TGTGCCAGCAGTCCTGGACGGGACTACGAGCAGTACTTC,CASSPGRDYEQYF
.,TRBJ2-7,.,TRBV11-2,TGTGCCAGCAGCCTCTTTCAGGGTGAGCAGTACTTC,CASSLFQGEQYF
.,TRBJ2-1,.,TRBV6-1,TGTGCCAGCAGTGAAGACGGGACTGTGCCCTCCAATGAGCAGTTCTTC,CASSEDGTVPSNEQFF
.,TRBJ2-7,.,TRBV11-2,TGTGCCAGCAATTCCGGGGTCTACGAGCAGTACTTC,CASNSGVYEQYF
.,TRBJ1-1,.,TRBV7-9,TGTGCCAGCACCCCGGAGGTTGAAGCTTTCTTT,CASTPEVEAFF
.,TRBJ2-7,TRBD1,TRBV5-6,TGTGCCAGCAGCCGTACCTTGGACAGGGTACACGAGCAGTACTTC,CASSRTLDRVHEQYF
.,TRBJ2-1,TRBD2,TRBV4-1,TGCGCCAGCAGCCAAGTATCGGGCGGGAGGAGTTATGAGCAGTTCTTC,CASSQVSGGRSYEQFF
.,TRBJ2-5,.,TRBV28,TGTGCCAGCAGTTTTCGCCCAGCAGGGTACCAAGAGACCCAGTACTTC,CASSFRPAGYQETQYF
.,TRBJ1-4,.,TRBV21-1,TGTGCCAGCAGCAAAGCCGCTCGGGGGGGAAGTAACTATGAAAAACTGTTTTTT,CASSKAARGGSNYEKLFF
few,TRBJ1-2,.,TRBV5-1,TGCGCCAGCAGCCCGGTTTATGCACGGGACAACGCTTATGGCTACACCTTC,CASSPVYARDNAYGYTF
.,TRBJ2-3,.,TRBV5-4,TGTGCCAGCAGGCCCTTAGCGGCAGATACGCAGTATTTT,CASRPLAADTQYF
.,TRBJ2-4,TRBD2,TRBV19,TGTGCCACCTCCATAGGGAGCGGGGCCTTAGCCAAAAACATTCAGTACTTC,CATSIGSGALAKNIQYF
.,TRBJ2-1,TRBD2,TRBV28,TGTGCCAGCAGATCCACCGGGACTACGAGTTACAATGAGCAGTTCTTC,CASRSTGTTSYNEQFF
.,TRBJ2-7,TRBD1,TRBV10-2,TGCGCCAGCAGTGGGGGACAGGTGACCTACGAGCAGTACTTC,CASSGGQVTYEQYF
.,TRBJ2-7,.,TRBV7-2,TGTGCCAGCAGCTTATCCGTGTTGGCGGATGAGCAGTACTTC,CASSLSVLADEQYF
once,TRBJ1-5,.,TRBV5-1,TGCGCCAGCAGCAACCTACAATCGGACAGCGACAATCAGCCCCAGCATTTT,CASSNLQSDSDNQPQHF
.,TRBJ2-6,.,TRBV6-5,TGTGCCAGCAGTTACTCGTTAGGGGCTGGGGCCAACGTCCTGACTTTC,CASSYSLGAGANVLTF
.,TRBJ2-7,TRBD2,TRBV18,TGTGCCAGCTCACCACCCGGGACTAGAGCAAACGAGCAGTACTTC,CASSPPGTRANEQYF
.,TRBJ1-2,TRBD1,TRBV18,TGTGCCAGCTCACAACAGGGGTCGGAGTATGGCTACACCTTC,CASSQQGSEYGYTF
.,TRBJ2-5,.,TRBV7-9,TGTGCCAGCAGCTTAGCGCTAGGAGAGACCCAGTACTTC,CASSLALGETQYF
.,TRBJ2-1,TRBD1,TRBV6-4,TGTGCCAGCAGGGCGGCCGGGACAGGGAAAGAGTATGAGCAGTTCTTC,CASRAAGTGKEYEQFF
.,TRBJ2-7,.,TRBV6-7,TGTGCCAGGTTCAGTGAATACGAGCAGTACTTC,CARFSEYEQYF
.,TRBJ2-3,TRBD2,TRBV27,TGTGCCAGCCGCGCCCTAGCGGGAGATACGCAGTATTTT,CASRALAGDTQYF
.,TRBJ2-3,.,TRBV4-2,TGTGCCAGCAGCCAAGGGCGACTATCCCCAGATACGCAGTATTTT,CASSQGRLSPDTQYF
once,TRBJ2-1,TRBD2,TRBV19,TGTGCCAGTAGTACCTTAGCGGGAGGAGGGTATGAGCAGTTCTTC,CASSTLAGGGYEQFF
.,TRBJ2-2,TRBD2,TRBV19,TGTGCCAGTAGCACCGGGACTAGGAGAGGCGGGGAGCTGTTTTTT,CASSTGTRRGGELFF
.,TRBJ2-4,.,TRBV2,TGTGCCACTCAGGGGGCCAAAAACATTCAGTACTTC,CATQGAKNIQYF
.,TRBJ2-3,TRBD1,TRBV7-9,TGTGCCAGCAACAGGGGGCGCTCATTAGATACGCAGTATTTT,CASNRGRSLDTQYF
.,TRBJ1-5,TRBD1,TRBV28,TGTGCCAGCATAAAAGGGACAGTTAATCAGCCCCAGCATTTT,CASIKGTVNQPQHF
.,TRBJ1-2,.,TRBV12-3/TRBV12-4,TGTGCCAGCAGTTACAACCTCGGGTATGGCTACACCTTC,CASSYNLGYGYTF
.,TRBJ2-1,TRBD2,TRBV9,TGTGCCAGTTCGACTAGCGGGACAAATGAGCAGTTCTTC,CASSTSGTNEQFF
.,TRBJ1-2,.,TRBV29-1,TGCAGCGTTGAACTGGGGTGGGAGGGCTACACCTTC,CSVELGWEGYTF
.,TRBJ2-1,.,TRBV5-8,TGTGCCAGCAGCTTGGGGCCCCCAGGTGCCGTGTCTTTCTTC,CASSLGPPGAVSFF
.,TRBJ2-1,.,TRBV10-2,TGCGCCAGCAGTGAGTCGACCGGCGGCCCAAACAATGAGCAGTTCTTC,CASSESTGGPNNEQFF
.,TRBJ2-2,TRBD2,TRBV28,TGTGCCAGCAGTTCTACTAGGGAGGGCACCGGGGAGCTGTTTTTT,CASSSTREGTGELFF
.,TRBJ2-3,TRBD1,TRBV30,TGTGCCTGGAGTGTCACGACAGGGCAACTTGGAGGCCCCACAGATACGCAGTATTTT,CAWSVTTGQLGGPTDTQYF